One and the same sample provided the 17 T cell receptor beta chains below, sequenced in a study of blood T cell repertoires in COVID-19. Using immunoSEQ multiplex PCR, the repertoire was profiled, and TCRdb retains in-frame clones only, with some absent. The top ten hold 9% to 9.5% of the sample, which has 250,000 to 350,000 clones, approximately 88% seen once. The specimen sequenced was peripheral blood. The receptors derive from a man aged 18-30 years with active or convalescent COVID-19.

V gene TRBV5-6 combines with J gene TRBJ2-3, with 7 positions matching TRBD1. The germline V gene encodes CDR1 SGHDT and CDR2 YYEEEE. The V segment lost 4 bases and the J segment 4 bases; nucleotides outside the gene matches: 3. The CDR3 has 13 amino acids. DNA for the CDR3: TGTGCCAGCAGCCCGGGGACAGCAGATACGCAGTATTTT. Its translation is CASSPGTADTQYF.

The chain carries TRBV6-2 or TRBV6-3 and TRBJ2-7; unclear D gene. V lost 2 bases to trimming and J lost 3 bases, with 14 bases between them. The germline CDR1 and CDR2 sequences are MNHEY and SVGEGT. The CDR3 loop spans 15 amino acids. CDR3 region: CASSYPLVYIYEQYF. The CDR3 nucleotides read TGTGCCAGCAGTTACCCTCTCGTGTATATCTACGAGCAGTACTTC.

This chain joins TRBV9 and TRBJ2-3; TRBD2 agrees at 10 bases. From germline, CDR1 is SGDLS and CDR2 YYNGEE. CDR3 size: 15 residues. Trimming took 4 bases from V and 2 from J; bases not matched to a gene: 4. The CDR3 is CASSHSGGFTDTQYF. The CDR3 bases are TGTGCCAGCAGCCATAGCGGGGGGTTCACAGATACGCAGTATTTT.

The rearrangement joins TRBV4-3 to TRBJ1-5; D gene ambiguous. Germline V gene lookup returns CDR1 LGHNA and CDR2 YSLEER. The CDR3 extends over 16 amino acids. Trimming cost V 0 bases and J 3 bases, with 12 bases left between them. This chain's CDR3 is CASSQDGRRPNQPQHF. CDR3 coding DNA: TGCGCCAGCAGCCAAGACGGGCGGAGGCCCAATCAGCCCCAGCATTTT.

This clone was found once. The chain combines TRBV11-2 with TRBJ2-3; weak D call: TRBD2 (6 bases). Germline assignment: CDR1 SGHAT and CDR2 FQNNGV. CDR3 length: 13 amino acids. Trimming removed 5 bases at V and 5 bases at J, with 11 bases between. For the CDR3, the DNA is TGTGCCAGCAGCCTCCGACTAGGAGATACGCAGTATTTT. Amino acids: CASSLRLGDTQYF.

V usage is TRBV12-5 and J usage is TRBJ1-1; D not certain. This CDR3 region has 13 residues. The germline CDR1 and CDR2 sequences are LGHNT and FRNRAP. Trimming took off 7 bases at V and 5 bases at J, with 14 bases between the two ends. As DNA, the CDR3 is TGTGCTAGTGTAAGAGGGAGGGAGACTGAAGCTTTCTTT. Amino acid sequence: CASVRGRETEAFF.

The chain joins TRBV27 to TRBJ1-2; D call uncertain. Germline V gene data show CDR1 as MNHEY and CDR2 as SMNVEV (reference sequence). The CDR3 consists of 14 residues. V gave up 3 bases and J gave up 0 bases, with 8 bases separating them. CDR3 amino acids: CASSFLQSNYGYTF. Written as DNA, the CDR3 is TGTGCCAGCAGTTTCCTGCAGTCTAACTATGGCTACACCTTC.

V is TRBV7-3 and J is TRBJ1-1; 8 bases line up with TRBD1. The germline gives CDR1 SGHTA, CDR2 FQGTGA. This CDR3 contains 13 residues. Trimming removed 5 bases from V and 4 bases from J; junction bases left unmatched: 3. The CDR3 here is CASSTDRGTEAFF. CDR3 nucleotide sequence: TGTGCCAGCAGCACCGACAGGGGCACTGAAGCTTTCTTT. Full variable domain (rest looked up from reference TRBV7-3 and TRBJ1-1): GAGVSQTPSNKVTEKGKYVELRCDPISGHTALYWYRQSLGQGPEFLIYFQGTGAADDSGLPNDRFFAVRPEGSVSTLKIQRTERGDSAVYLCASSTDRGTEAFFGQGTRLTVV.

The chain couples TRBV6-5 to TRBJ2-6, with TRBD1 identical over 9 bases. This CDR3 contains 15 residues. The germline CDR1 and CDR2 sequences are MNHEY and SVGAGI. With 6 bases clipped from V and 0 bases from J, the junction kept 0 bases outside the gene matches. The CDR3 DNA follows: TGTGCCAGCAGGGACAGGGGCTCTGGGGCCAACGTCCTGACTTTC. Protein: CASRDRGSGANVLTF.

The chain uses TRBV19 and TRBJ1-2, with D possibly matching TRBD1 (5 bases). The CDR3 totals 12 residues. Trimming stripped 7 bases from V and 8 bases from J, with 14 bases between. The germline V gene encodes CDR1 LNHDA and CDR2 SQIVND (reference sequence). The CDR3 protein is CASMQGTRGYTF. For the CDR3, the DNA is TGTGCCAGTATGCAGGGAACAAGGGGCTACACCTTC.

This clone was counted a single time. J is TRBJ1-2 and V is TRBV10-3, with 8 bases matching TRBD1. CDR1 and CDR2 from the germline V gene are ENHRY and SYGVKD. This CDR3 is built from 12 residues. J was trimmed by 8 bases and V by 4 bases; bases with no gene match: 3. In DNA form, the CDR3 reads TGTGCCATCAGTGGGACAGGGTGGGGCTACACCTTC. As protein: CAISGTGWGYTF.

This sequence joins TRBV7-2 and TRBJ1-1; weak D call: TRBD1 (6 bases). V dropped 2 bases and J dropped 4 bases, with 17 bases sitting between them. Germline V lookup: CDR1 SGHTA, CDR2 FQGNSA. The CDR3 sequence is 16 residues long. The CDR3 DNA reads as TGTGCCAGCAGCTTATGGGGGCGGCAGGGAATCACTGAAGCTTTCTTT. Its translation is CASSLWGRQGITEAFF.

The chain combines TRBV4-1 with TRBJ2-5; 14 bases agree with TRBD2. The V segment lost 3 bases and the J segment 0 bases; nucleotides outside the gene matches: 12. This CDR3 has 20 residues. Germline lookup yields CDR1 MGHRA and CDR2 YSYEKL. The CDR3 region is CASSQIGLAGGRGYQETQYF. The CDR3 DNA reads as TGCGCCAGCAGCCAGATCGGACTAGCGGGGGGACGGGGTTACCAAGAGACCCAGTACTTC.

V and J are TRBV5-1 and TRBJ2-1; 11 bases match TRBD2. Trimming took 4 bases from V and 9 from J; bases not matched to a gene: 9. The CDR3 contains 15 residues. Germline CDR1 and CDR2: SGHRS and YFSETQ. The CDR3 DNA reads as TGCGCCAGCAGCCAGCTAGCGGGGGGATTCGGTGAGCAGTTCTTC. Translated: CASSQLAGGFGEQFF.

The chain is built from TRBV5-6 and TRBJ1-2; tentatively, D is TRBD1 (5 bases). This CDR3 is 14 amino acids long. V shed 4 bases and J shed 2 bases, with 12 bases lying between them. Looked up from germline, CDR1 is SGHDT and CDR2 is YYEEEE. CDR3 region: CASSKPQENYGYTF. The CDR3 DNA is TGTGCCAGCAGCAAGCCACAGGAAAACTATGGCTACACCTTC.

As regards this clone: The junction differs from germline at one of its ends, possibly a read error. This sequence joins TRBV5-1 and TRBJ2-3, with 9 bases aligning to TRBD2. The CDR3 has 15 amino acids. Germline V gene lookup returns CDR1 SGHRS and CDR2 YFSETQ. CDR3 in amino acids: CASSLDGTSPTDPDF. In DNA, the CDR3 is TGCGCCAGCAGCTTGGACGGGACTAGCCCGACCGATCCGGATTTT.

This clone has just one count. The chain combines TRBV9 with TRBJ2-1; TRBD2 agrees at 10 bases. This CDR3 has 17 residues. Looked up from germline, CDR1 is SGDLS and CDR2 is YYNGEE. V lost 0 bases to trimming and J lost 2 bases; unmatched junction nucleotides: 5. The CDR3, as DNA: TGTGCCAGCAGCGTAGACAGCGGGGGGGCCCCCTACAATGAGCAGTTCTTC. This sequence encodes CASSVDSGGAPYNEQFF.